A single sample gave rise to the 22 T cell receptor beta chains below, sequenced in a study of T-cell memory formation after mild COVID-19. TCRdb ran MiXCR on the 5' RACE reads and lists one entry per CDR3 protein. The sample carries approximately 290,000 distinct CDR3 sequences, 8% to 9% recorded once. The sequenced sample consisted of PBMCs or a T cell subset sorted from them (not recorded which). The receptors shown here come from a young man who had mild COVID-19 (a few samples of this study predate the infection). Cell type and time point are not known.

V gene TRBV25-1 combines with J gene TRBJ2-7, with D perhaps given as TRBD1 or TRBD2 (5 bases each). V gave up 10 bases and J gave up 2 bases, with 15 bases separating them. Germline values: CDR1 MGHDK, CDR2 SYGVNS. The CDR3 length is 13 residues. The CDR3 nucleotides read TGTGCCACCGGGGACCTCTCGCCCTACGAGCAGTACTTC. Translation gives CATGDLSPYEQYF.

This chain links TRBV4-3 with TRBJ1-2; 8 nucleotides line up with TRBD1. CDR1 and CDR2 from the germline V gene are LGHNA and YSLEER. The V gene end was trimmed by 4 bases and the J gene end by 3 bases; junction bases not matched to a gene: 13. The CDR3 extends over 17 amino acids. As DNA, the CDR3 is TGCGCCAGCAGCCTAACCCCCGGACAGGGAGTGGACTATGGCTACACCTTC. Translating gives CASSLTPGQGVDYGYTF.

This clonotype turned up a few times. In DNA form, the CDR3 reads TGCGCCAGCAAGGGCACCGGGGAGCTGTTTTTT. Protein: CASKGTGELFF. This chain uses TRBV10-2 with TRBJ2-2; D call uncertain. Germline-derived CDR1 and CDR2 are WSHSY and SAAADI. Trimming cost V 7 bases and J 4 bases, with 4 bases left between them. This CDR3 spans 11 amino acids.

This clonotype was picked up many times. The chain carries TRBV7-9 and TRBJ2-7, with 7 bases fitting TRBD1. Germline CDR1 SEHNR, CDR2 FQNEAQ (reference sequence). Losses at the gene ends were 1 base for V and 2 bases for J; bases not matched to a gene: 2. The CDR3 spans 14 residues. As DNA, the CDR3 is TGTGCCAGCAGCTTAGAGGGGGCCACCTACGAGCAGTACTTC. Translation gives CASSLEGATYEQYF.

This clonotype was observed many times. The chain employs TRBV21-1 and TRBJ1-6; the table's TRBD1 call for D was not verified on the DNA. TRBV21-1 is recorded as a pseudogene. This CDR3 has 14 residues. CDR3 protein: CASRTGAYNSPLHF. DNA for the CDR3: TGTGCCAGCAGGACAGGGGCATATAATTCACCCCTCCACTTT.

This clonotype showed up many times. The chain has TRBV4-3 and TRBJ2-1; D is uncertain. The CDR3 has 15 amino acids. Germline V CDR1 and CDR2: LGHNA, YSLEER. With 7 bases removed from V and 0 bases from J, the gap between germline ends came to 13 bases. The CDR3 DNA reads TGCGCCAGCACCCCAGAGCGAAGCTCCTACAATGAGCAGTTCTTC. The encoded protein is CASTPERSSYNEQFF.

In its sample, this clonotype was seen a few times. This chain connects TRBV7-2 to TRBJ2-2, with D maybe TRBD2 (7 bases). The germline V gene has CDR1 SGHTA and CDR2 FQGNSA. The CDR3 has 16 residues. V was pared by 1 base and J by 5 bases, with 14 bases between. CDR3 in amino acids: CASSLGSAGATGELFF. In DNA form, the CDR3 reads TGTGCCAGCAGCTTAGGTTCCGCGGGGGCGACCGGGGAGCTGTTTTTT.

This clonotype was counted only a few times. This sequence joins TRBV7-8 and TRBJ1-4; D call uncertain. CDR3 length: 13 residues. Trimming stripped 4 bases from V and 10 bases from J, with 13 bases between. The germline gives CDR1 SGHVS, CDR2 FQNEAQ. The CDR3 nucleotides are TGTGCCAGCAGCTCCGCCCTCCATGGAAAACTGTTTTTT. It codes for CASSSALHGKLFF.

The V gene is TRBV20-1, the J gene TRBJ1-2, with 8 bases identical to TRBD1. V gave up 6 bases and J gave up 2 bases; unmatched junction bases: 2. This CDR3 contains 12 residues. Germline lookup yields CDR1 DFQATT and CDR2 SNEGSKA (reference sequence). The CDR3 coding sequence is TGCAGTGCAAGACAGGGGAACTATGGCTACACCTTC. Amino acids: CSARQGNYGYTF.

DNA for the CDR3: TGTGCCACCAGTCCGGGGGGGGGCCAAGAGACCCAGTACTTC. Encoded protein: CATSPGGGQETQYF. The genes are TRBV24-1 and TRBJ2-5; TRBD2 agrees at 8 bases. CDR3 length: 14 amino acids. V was pared by 6 bases and J by 1 base, with 3 bases of the junction left unmatched. Per the germline V gene, CDR1 is KGHDR and CDR2 is SFDVKD.

This chain joins TRBV27 and TRBJ2-1, with D possibly matching TRBD1 (5 bases). The CDR3 spans 17 residues. The germline CDR1 and CDR2 sequences are MNHEY and SMNVEV (reference sequence). V lost 2 bases, J lost 6 bases, and 20 bases lay in between. DNA of the CDR3: TGTGCCAGCAGTTTACGACCCCCGGCAGGGTCTGTCAATGAGCAGTTCTTC. This encodes CASSLRPPAGSVNEQFF.

This rearrangement joins TRBV4-3 to TRBJ2-7, with 7 bases lining up with TRBD2. Trimming at V came to 0 bases and at J to 2 bases, leaving 4 bases not matched to a gene. Germline CDR1 and CDR2: LGHNA and YSLEER. The length of the CDR3 is 15 residues. The CDR3 coding sequence is TGCGCCAGCAGCCAAGATCTAGCGGACCCCTACGAGCAGTACTTC. Amino acids: CASSQDLADPYEQYF.

The J gene is TRBJ2-5, the V gene TRBV10-3, with TRBD1 as a possible D gene (6 bases). V was cut by 5 bases and J by 2 bases, with 9 bases left in between. The CDR3 consists of 13 residues. CDR1 is ENHRY, CDR2 SYGVKD, per germline. CDR3 nucleotides: TGTGCCATCAGTCTGAGGGGGCAAGAGACCCAGTACTTC. It translates to CAISLRGQETQYF.

This chain uses TRBV12-3 or TRBV12-4 with TRBJ1-1, with D perhaps matching TRBD1 (5 bases). V was shortened by 3 bases and J by 4 bases, with 15 bases between the two germline ends. This CDR3 region has 15 residues. The CDR3: CASSLWRGTATEAFF. CDR3 nucleotides: TGTGCCAGCAGTTTGTGGCGGGGGACGGCCACTGAAGCTTTCTTT.

This clonotype has just a few counts. The V call is TRBV7-2, the J call TRBJ2-6; TRBD1 matches at 8 bases. This CDR3 is 16 amino acids long. Losses at the gene ends were 3 bases for V and 2 bases for J; bases not matched to a gene: 3. Germline CDR1 SGHTA, CDR2 FQGNSA. The CDR3 sequence is CASSFSQGAGANVLTF. CDR3 sequence (DNA): TGTGCCAGCAGCTTCTCACAGGGGGCTGGGGCCAACGTCCTGACTTTC. Filled out from reference TRBV7-2 and TRBJ2-6, the complete variable domain reads GAGVSQSPSNKVTEKGKDVELRCDPISGHTALYWYRQSLGQGLEFLIYFQGNSAPDKSGLPSDRFSAERTGGSVSTLTIQRTQQEDSAVYLCASSFSQGAGANVLTFGAGSRLTVL.

V and J are TRBV9 and TRBJ2-7, with TRBD2 as a possible D gene (7 bases). The CDR3 consists of 12 residues. V was trimmed by 4 bases and J by 6 bases, leaving 11 bases between them. Germline V lookup: CDR1 SGDLS, CDR2 YYNGEE. This chain's CDR3 is CASSSGGAEQYF. The CDR3 region has the DNA TGTGCCAGCAGCAGTGGGGGGGCCGAGCAGTACTTC.

CDR3 in DNA: TGTGCCAGCAGCCTCACCGGGTGGAATGAGCAGTTCTTC. It specifies CASSLTGWNEQFF. V gene TRBV14 combines with J gene TRBJ2-1; the D is unclear. V was shortened by 4 bases and J by 7 bases, with 11 bases between the two germline ends. Germline V gene sequence: CDR1 SGHDN, CDR2 FVKESK. The CDR3 is made up of 13 amino acids.

This clonotype was seen repeatedly, ten times or more. The chain employs TRBV27 and TRBJ2-3; possible D gene TRBD2, 5 bases. The germline V gene has CDR1 MNHEY and CDR2 SMNVEV (reference sequence). Trimming shortened V by 4 bases and J by 7 bases, and 9 bases separated the two germline ends. The CDR3 is 12 residues long. CDR3 DNA: TGTGCCAGCAGTTCTCGGGGTTATACGCAGTATTTT. Translation: CASSSRGYTQYF.

A few counts support this clonotype. The gene calls are TRBV27 and TRBJ2-1; a possible D gene is TRBD2 (5 bases). Germline CDR1 is MNHEY and CDR2 is SMNVEV (reference sequence). V lost 4 bases, J lost 8 bases, and 9 bases lay in between. This CDR3 has 12 residues. The CDR3 sequence is CASSSFGDEQFF. The DNA for the CDR3 is TGTGCCAGCAGTTCCTTCGGGGATGAGCAGTTCTTC.

This sequence joins TRBV5-1 and TRBJ1-2; D gene ambiguous. Per the germline V gene, CDR1 is SGHRS and CDR2 is YFSETQ. The CDR3 has 13 residues. V was shortened by 4 bases and J by 4 bases, with 11 bases between the two germline ends. The CDR3 nucleotides are TGCGCCAGCAGCCCTGAAGTAACCTATGGCTACACCTTC. Its translation is CASSPEVTYGYTF.

In this sample, this clonotype turned up a few times. The chain's CDR3 is CASSLVGAGTGGQQPQHF. The CDR3 coding sequence is TGTGCCAGCAGCTTAGTAGGGGCCGGGACAGGGGGCCAGCAGCCCCAGCATTTT. This rearrangement joins TRBV7-8 to TRBJ1-5; TRBD1 agrees at 12 bases. V lost 1 base to trimming and J lost 7 bases; unmatched junction nucleotides: 11. The CDR3 has 18 amino acids. Germline assignment: CDR1 SGHVS and CDR2 FQNEAQ.

In regard to this clonotype: This may arise from a read error, as a much more abundant clone is one base away. This chain uses TRBV12-3 or TRBV12-4 with TRBJ1-5, with D tentatively TRBD1 (6 bases). The CDR3 loop spans 14 amino acids. V was clipped by 6 bases and J by 5 bases, with 14 bases between them. CDR3 nucleotide sequence: TGTGCCAGCAGCAATACAGGGAGGGATCAGCCCCAGCATTTT. Its translation is CASSNTGRDQPQHF.